Each of the 20 T cell receptor beta chains below was sequenced from the same sample in a study of blood T cell repertoires in COVID-19. The method was immunoSEQ multiplex PCR; TCRdb's version includes in-frame clones alone and lacks a portion of them. The sample holds about 92,000 clones, roughly 80% seen once. The sample consisted of peripheral blood. The receptor set was obtained from a woman of 80 years or more with active or convalescent COVID-19.

V is TRBV10-1 and J is TRBJ2-3, with 10 positions matching TRBD2. This CDR3 has 14 residues. The V gene's germline CDR1 is WNHNN and CDR2 SYGVQD (reference sequence). Germline trimming cut 6 bases from V and 2 bases from J; bases unmatched to any gene: 2. This chain's CDR3 is CASRLAGSTDTQYF. The CDR3 nucleotides are TGCGCCAGCAGACTAGCGGGATCCACAGATACGCAGTATTTT.

This chain's CDR3 is CASSSDRRVEAFF. CDR3 in DNA: TGTGCCAGCAGCTCGGACAGGAGAGTTGAAGCTTTCTTT. The chain is built from TRBV7-9 and TRBJ1-1; 7 bases fit TRBD1. V dropped 4 bases and J dropped 7; count of bases not matched to a gene: 6. This CDR3 has 13 residues. Germline assignment: CDR1 SEHNR and CDR2 FQNEAQ (reference sequence).

This clone was counted only a few times. The rearrangement uses TRBV7-2 and TRBJ2-7; D uncertain. The CDR3 loop spans 12 amino acids. V lost 6 bases, J lost 2 bases, and 8 bases lay in between. From germline, CDR1 is SGHTA and CDR2 FQGNSA. The CDR3 coding sequence is TGTGCCAGCAGGGCGGTGGCCTACGAGCAGTACTTC. It yields the protein CASRAVAYEQYF.

A few counts support this clone. The chain has TRBV5-1 and TRBJ2-3, with a possible D match to TRBD2 (6 bases). CDR1 is SGHRS and CDR2 is YFSETQ in the germline V gene. This CDR3 spans 15 amino acids. The ends were cut back, 4 bases at V and 5 bases at J, with 17 bases in the middle. CDR3: CASSPGTPSVDTQYF. CDR3 DNA sequence: TGCGCCAGCAGCCCGGGGACTCCGTCGGTAGATACGCAGTATTTT.

This clone was recorded only once. The chain uses TRBV24-1 and TRBJ1-2; a possible D gene is TRBD1 (6 bases). The CDR3 is made up of 12 amino acids. V dropped 10 bases and J dropped 2 bases, with 10 bases sitting between them. The germline CDR1 and CDR2 sequences are KGHDR and SFDVKD. The CDR3 coding sequence is TGTGCCACTACAGGGTCCAACTATGGCTACACCTTC. Translating gives CATTGSNYGYTF.

The chain couples TRBV2 to TRBJ2-7, with a possible D match to TRBD1 (5 bases). CDR1 SNHLY and CDR2 FYNNEI come from the germline V gene. Trimming shortened V by 7 bases and J by 1 base, and 8 bases separated the two germline ends. The CDR3 contains 12 residues. The CDR3 here is CASKGQSYEQYF. CDR3 coding DNA: TGTGCCAGCAAGGGGCAATCCTACGAGCAGTACTTC.

The chain recombines TRBV9 with TRBJ2-3; the match to TRBD2 covers 9 bases. This CDR3 is built from 16 residues. Germline V gene lookup returns CDR1 SGDLS and CDR2 YYNGEE. The junction had 9 bases not matched to a gene; V was cut back by 3 bases and J by 4 bases. The CDR3 region is CASSGSRGGGPDTQYF. In DNA form, the CDR3 reads TGTGCCAGCAGCGGTTCTCGCGGGGGGGGGCCAGATACGCAGTATTTT.

V and J are TRBV6-4 and TRBJ2-7; tentative D call: TRBD2 (6 bases). The CDR3 contains 16 residues. V was clipped by 2 bases and J by 0 bases, with 14 bases between them. CDR1 and CDR2 (germline): MRHNA, SNTAGT. The CDR3 reads CASSDEGRESSYEQYF. The DNA of the CDR3 is TGTGCCAGCAGTGACGAAGGACGGGAGAGCTCCTACGAGCAGTACTTC.

This clone was counted a single time. The chain links TRBV2 to TRBJ2-5; D gene unclear. CDR1 and CDR2 from the germline V gene are SNHLY and FYNNEI. V lost 6 bases and J 0 bases, leaving 11 bases between the germline ends. This CDR3 region has 14 residues. The CDR3: CASSPRHDQETQYF. In DNA form, the CDR3 reads TGTGCCAGCAGCCCAAGACACGACCAAGAGACCCAGTACTTC.

This chain joins TRBV19 and TRBJ2-2; 7 bases match TRBD1. Germline values: CDR1 LNHDA, CDR2 SQIVND (reference sequence). The CDR3 totals 16 residues. The trim removed 6 bases at V and 2 bases at J, leaving 9 bases unmatched. CDR3 protein: CASRDLGGENTGELFF. DNA of the CDR3: TGTGCCAGTAGGGACTTAGGGGGCGAAAACACCGGGGAGCTGTTTTTT.

CDR3 coding DNA: TGTGCCAGCAGCTTGGGGGGACAGGGGGCGAGCGAGCAGTACTTC. It yields the protein CASSLGGQGASEQYF. The chain links TRBV5-4 to TRBJ2-7; 12 nucleotides match TRBD1. In germline, CDR1 is SGHNT, CDR2 YYREEE (reference sequence). The CDR3 is made up of 15 amino acids. Losses at the gene ends were 0 bases for V and 6 bases for J; bases not matched to a gene: 4.

This clone was counted a few times. The chain couples TRBV7-2 to TRBJ2-1; 10 bases map to TRBD1. Germline CDR1 SGHTA, CDR2 FQGNSA. The junction had 3 bases not matched to a gene; V was cut back by 3 bases and J by 4 bases. The length of the CDR3 is 15 residues. DNA for the CDR3: TGTGCCAGCAGCTTCGGACAGGGGGAATACAATGAGCAGTTCTTC. The encoded protein is CASSFGQGEYNEQFF.

Here the CDR3 reads CASSASGSPQHF. The CDR3 region has the DNA TGTGCCAGTAGTGCCTCAGGGTCGCCCCAGCATTTT. This rearrangement joins TRBV19 to TRBJ1-5; weak D call: TRBD1 (5 bases). The germline CDR1 and CDR2 sequences are LNHDA and SQIVND (reference sequence). CDR3 size: 12 residues. Between the trimmed V and J ends, which lost 5 bases and 9 bases, there was a span of 11 bases.

This chain joins TRBV19 and TRBJ2-3; 14 nucleotides align to TRBD2. The CDR3 loop spans 16 amino acids. Losses at the gene ends were 6 bases for V and 2 bases for J; bases not matched to a gene: 4. The germline gives CDR1 LNHDA, CDR2 SQIVND (reference sequence). As DNA, the CDR3 is TGTGCCAGTAGCGGACTAGCGGGGGGAACCACAGATACGCAGTATTTT. It encodes CASSGLAGGTTDTQYF.

This chain links TRBV7-2 with TRBJ1-2; TRBD1 matches at 8 bases. The germline V gene has CDR1 SGHTA and CDR2 FQGNSA. The CDR3 sequence is 15 residues long. The V segment lost 2 bases and the J segment 8 bases; nucleotides outside the gene matches: 10. CDR3 sequence reads: CASSLMQGAGEGYTF. The DNA of the CDR3 is TGTGCCAGCAGCTTAATGCAGGGGGCGGGTGAGGGCTACACCTTC.

A few counts support this clone. The chain is built from TRBV5-1 and TRBJ1-4, with D maybe TRBD1 (5 bases). The CDR3 sequence is 13 residues long. Trimming stripped 2 bases from V and 8 bases from J, with 10 bases between. Germline CDR1 and CDR2: SGHRS and YFSETQ. The CDR3 protein is CASSFRGGEKLFF. CDR3 DNA: TGCGCCAGCAGCTTTAGGGGTGGGGAAAAACTGTTTTTT.

This clone was picked up a small number of times. This sequence joins TRBV5-1 and TRBJ1-5, with a possible D match to TRBD1 (6 bases). V was pared by 2 bases and J by 4 bases, with 10 bases between. The CDR3 length is 14 residues. The germline V gene has CDR1 SGHRS and CDR2 YFSETQ. In DNA form, the CDR3 reads TGCGCCAGCAGCTTAACAGGGTTTAATCAGCCCCAGCATTTT. This encodes CASSLTGFNQPQHF. The full variable domain, rest sourced from reference TRBV5-1 and TRBJ1-5, is KAGVTQTPRYLIKTRGQQVTLSCSPISGHRSVSWYQQTPGQGLQFLFEYFSETQRNKGNFPGRFSGRQFSNSRSEMNVSTLELGDSALYLCASSLTGFNQPQHFGDGTRLSIL.

The chain recombines TRBV4-3 with TRBJ2-1; D is perhaps TRBD1 (5 bases). The CDR3 loop spans 16 amino acids. Trimming pared 0 bases from V and 9 bases from J, leaving 18 bases between. Looked up from germline, CDR1 is LGHNA and CDR2 is YSLEER. In DNA, the CDR3 is TGCGCCAGCAGCCAAGATCTTCTCGTCACAGGCAGTGAGCAGTTCTTC. Protein: CASSQDLLVTGSEQFF.

V gene TRBV24-1 combines with J gene TRBJ1-5, with 7 nucleotides matching TRBD1. This CDR3 comprises 15 residues. J lost 4 bases, V lost 7 bases, and 9 bases had no gene match. CDR1 is KGHDR and CDR2 is SFDVKD in the germline V gene. The CDR3 nucleotides are TGTGCCACCAGCTCGCTGGGACAGTCAAATCAGCCCCAGCATTTT. Amino acid sequence: CATSSLGQSNQPQHF.

The chain has TRBV25-1 and TRBJ2-3, with a weak D call TRBD2 (5 bases). Germline V gene data show CDR1 as MGHDK and CDR2 as SYGVNS. V gave up 5 bases and J gave up 2 bases, with 11 bases separating them. This CDR3 has 14 amino acids. The CDR3 DNA follows: TGTGCCAGCAGTCGGGAACAGACCACAGATACGCAGTATTTT. Its protein is CASSREQTTDTQYF. Drawing the rest from reference TRBV25-1 and TRBJ2-3, the complete variable domain is EADIYQTPRYLVIGTGKKITLECSQTMGHDKMYWYQQDPGMELHLIHYSYGVNSTEKGDLSSESTVSRIRTEHFPLTLESARPSHTSQYLCASSREQTTDTQYFGPGTRLTVL.